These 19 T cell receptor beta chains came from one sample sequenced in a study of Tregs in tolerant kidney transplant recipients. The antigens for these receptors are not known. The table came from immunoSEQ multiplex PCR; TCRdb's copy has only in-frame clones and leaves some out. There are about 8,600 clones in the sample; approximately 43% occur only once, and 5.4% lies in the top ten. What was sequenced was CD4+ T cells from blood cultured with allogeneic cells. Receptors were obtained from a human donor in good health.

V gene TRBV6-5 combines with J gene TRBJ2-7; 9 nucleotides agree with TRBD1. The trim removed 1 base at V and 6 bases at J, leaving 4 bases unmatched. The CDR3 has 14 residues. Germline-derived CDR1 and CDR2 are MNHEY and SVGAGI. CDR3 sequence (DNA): TGTGCCAGCAGTTACTTCGCGACAGGGGGCGAGCAGTACTTC. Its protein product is CASSYFATGGEQYF.

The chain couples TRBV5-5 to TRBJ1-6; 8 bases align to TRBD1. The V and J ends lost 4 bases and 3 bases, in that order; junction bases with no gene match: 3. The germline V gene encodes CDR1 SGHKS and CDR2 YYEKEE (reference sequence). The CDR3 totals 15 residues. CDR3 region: CASSIGQGYNSPLHF. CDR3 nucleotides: TGTGCCAGCAGCATCGGACAGGGCTATAATTCACCCCTCCACTTT.

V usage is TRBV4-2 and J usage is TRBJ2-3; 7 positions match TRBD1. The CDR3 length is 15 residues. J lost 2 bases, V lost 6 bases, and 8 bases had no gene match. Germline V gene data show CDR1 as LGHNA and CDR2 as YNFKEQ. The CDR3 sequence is CASSYRQGLTDTQYF. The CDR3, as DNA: TGTGCCAGCAGTTACCGACAGGGCCTCACAGATACGCAGTATTTT.

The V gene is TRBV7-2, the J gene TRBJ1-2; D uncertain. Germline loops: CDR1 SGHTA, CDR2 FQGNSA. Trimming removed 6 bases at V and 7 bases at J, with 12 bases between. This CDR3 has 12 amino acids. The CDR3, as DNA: TGTGCCAGCAGTTATACCCCGGGTGGCTACACCTTC. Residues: CASSYTPGGYTF.

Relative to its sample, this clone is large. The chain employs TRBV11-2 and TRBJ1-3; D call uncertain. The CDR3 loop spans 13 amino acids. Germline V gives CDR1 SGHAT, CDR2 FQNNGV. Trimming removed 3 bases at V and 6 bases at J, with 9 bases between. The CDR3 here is CASSFRYANTIYF. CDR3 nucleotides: TGTGCCAGCAGCTTTCGTTACGCAAACACCATATATTTT. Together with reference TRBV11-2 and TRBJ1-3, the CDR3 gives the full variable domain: EAGVAQSPRYKIIEKRQSVAFWCNPISGHATLYWYQQILGQGPKLLIQFQNNGVVDDSQLPKDRFSAERLKGVDSTLKIQPAKLEDSAVYLCASSFRYANTIYFGEGSWLTVV.

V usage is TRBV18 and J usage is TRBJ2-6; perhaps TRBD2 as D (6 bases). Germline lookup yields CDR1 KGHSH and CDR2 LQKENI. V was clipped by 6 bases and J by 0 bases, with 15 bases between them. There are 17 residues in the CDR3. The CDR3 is CASSSRGSASGANVLTF. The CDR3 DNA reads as TGTGCCAGCTCTTCCCGGGGGTCAGCCTCTGGGGCCAACGTCCTGACTTTC.

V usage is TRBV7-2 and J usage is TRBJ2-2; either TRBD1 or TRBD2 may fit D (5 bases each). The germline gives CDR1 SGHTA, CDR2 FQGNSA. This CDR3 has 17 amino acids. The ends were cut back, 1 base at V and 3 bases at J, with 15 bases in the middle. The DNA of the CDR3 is TGTGCCAGCAGCTTAGTCCCTTGGGGGTACCACACCGGGGAGCTGTTTTTT. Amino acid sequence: CASSLVPWGYHTGELFF.

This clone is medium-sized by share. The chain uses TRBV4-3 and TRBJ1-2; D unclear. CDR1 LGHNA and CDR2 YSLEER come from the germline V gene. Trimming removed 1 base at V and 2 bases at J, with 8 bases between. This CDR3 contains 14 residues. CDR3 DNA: TGCGCCAGCAGCCAAGGGTTAGTCAACTATGGCTACACCTTC. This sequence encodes CASSQGLVNYGYTF.

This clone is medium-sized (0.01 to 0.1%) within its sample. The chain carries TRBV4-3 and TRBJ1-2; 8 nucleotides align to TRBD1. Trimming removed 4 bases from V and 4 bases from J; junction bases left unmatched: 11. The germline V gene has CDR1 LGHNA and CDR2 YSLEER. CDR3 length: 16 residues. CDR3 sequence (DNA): TGCGCCAGCAGCCCCGCGTTCTGGACAGGGAGCTATGGCTACACCTTC. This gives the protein CASSPAFWTGSYGYTF.

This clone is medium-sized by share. Written as DNA, the CDR3 is TGTGCCAGCAGCAAGCCCACTAGCGGGCGTTACGAGCAGTACTTC. This translates into CASSKPTSGRYEQYF. This chain connects TRBV21-1 to TRBJ2-7; TRBD2, the D gene given by the table, was not confirmed from the DNA. TRBV21-1 is termed a pseudogene. This CDR3 has 15 residues.

The CDR3 is CASSLDPSVHNTGELFF. CDR3 in DNA: TGCGCCAGCAGCCTAGACCCTAGCGTTCATAACACCGGGGAGCTGTTTTTT. The chain combines TRBV5-1 with TRBJ2-2; D perhaps matches TRBD2 (6 bases). V was clipped by 4 bases and J by 2 bases, with 18 bases between them. The CDR3 is 17 amino acids. Looked up from germline, CDR1 is SGHRS and CDR2 is YFSETQ.

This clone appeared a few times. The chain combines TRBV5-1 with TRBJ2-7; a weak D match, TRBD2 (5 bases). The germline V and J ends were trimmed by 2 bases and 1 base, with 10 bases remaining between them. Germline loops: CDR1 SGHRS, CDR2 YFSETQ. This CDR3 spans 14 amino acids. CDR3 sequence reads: CASSLEAGSYEQYF. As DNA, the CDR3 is TGCGCCAGCAGCTTAGAGGCGGGTTCCTACGAGCAGTACTTC.

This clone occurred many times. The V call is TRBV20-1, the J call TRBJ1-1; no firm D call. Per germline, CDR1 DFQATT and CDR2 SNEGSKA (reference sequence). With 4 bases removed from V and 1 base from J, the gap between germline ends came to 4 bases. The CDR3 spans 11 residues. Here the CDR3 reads CSATGNTEAFF. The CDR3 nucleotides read TGCAGTGCTACAGGGAACACTGAAGCTTTCTTT.

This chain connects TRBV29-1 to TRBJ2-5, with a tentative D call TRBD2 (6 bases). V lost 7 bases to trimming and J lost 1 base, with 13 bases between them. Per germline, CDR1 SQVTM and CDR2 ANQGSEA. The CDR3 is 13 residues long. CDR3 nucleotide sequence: TGCAGCGCCGACCGGGGGATCCAAGAGACCCAGTACTTC. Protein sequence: CSADRGIQETQYF.

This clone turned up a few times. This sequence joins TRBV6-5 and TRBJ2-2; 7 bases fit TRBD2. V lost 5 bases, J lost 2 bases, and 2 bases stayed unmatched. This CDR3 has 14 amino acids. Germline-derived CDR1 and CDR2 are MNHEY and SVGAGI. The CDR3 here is CASSRGVNTGELFF. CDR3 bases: TGTGCCAGCAGTCGGGGGGTCAACACCGGGGAGCTGTTTTTT.

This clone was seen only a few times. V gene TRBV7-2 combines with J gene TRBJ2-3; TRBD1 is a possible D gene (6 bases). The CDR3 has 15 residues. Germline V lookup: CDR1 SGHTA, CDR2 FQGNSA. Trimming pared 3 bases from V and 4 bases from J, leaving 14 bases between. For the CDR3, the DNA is TGTGCCAGCAGCTTCTGGGGGCGCATAGCAGATACGCAGTATTTT. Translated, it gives CASSFWGRIADTQYF.

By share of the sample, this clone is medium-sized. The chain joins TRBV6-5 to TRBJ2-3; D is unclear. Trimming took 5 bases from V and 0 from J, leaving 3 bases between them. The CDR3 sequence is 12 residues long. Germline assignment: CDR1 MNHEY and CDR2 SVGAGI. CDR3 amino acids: CASSRSTDTQYF. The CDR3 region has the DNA TGTGCCAGCAGTCGGAGCACAGATACGCAGTATTTT.

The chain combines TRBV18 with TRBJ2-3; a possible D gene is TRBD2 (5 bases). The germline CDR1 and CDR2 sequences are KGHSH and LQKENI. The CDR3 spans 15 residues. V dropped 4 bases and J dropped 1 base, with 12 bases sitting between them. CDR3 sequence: CASSRSRARTDTQYF. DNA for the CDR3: TGTGCCAGCTCACGTTCGCGGGCCCGCACAGATACGCAGTATTTT.

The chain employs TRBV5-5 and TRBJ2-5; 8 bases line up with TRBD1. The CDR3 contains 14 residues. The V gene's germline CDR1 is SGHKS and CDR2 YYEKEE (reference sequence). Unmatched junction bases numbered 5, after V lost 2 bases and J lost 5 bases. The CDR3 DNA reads TGTGCCAGCAGCTTACCCGGACAGGGCGAGACCCAGTACTTC. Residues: CASSLPGQGETQYF. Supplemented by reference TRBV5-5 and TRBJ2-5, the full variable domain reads DAGVTQSPTHLIKTRGQQVTLRCSPISGHKSVSWYQQVLGQGPQFIFQYYEKEERGRGNFPDRFSARQFPNYSSELNVNALLLGDSALYLCASSLPGQGETQYFGPGTRLLVL.